Following are 22 T cell receptor beta chains from one sample sequenced in a study of Ad26.COV2.S vaccination and SARS-CoV-2 variants. The assay was immunoSEQ multiplex PCR, and TCRdb's table has in-frame clones only and misses some. Among fewer than 500,000 clones, about 92% were seen once, and the ten largest hold under 4.5%. Treatment indicated: some 20 received Ad26.COV2.S at low or high dose, single or two shots; several received placebo; per-sample allocation not given. Sampling took place 63 days after the first vaccine or placebo injection. The source material was peripheral blood, sampled in a trial of Ad26.COV2.S vaccine versus placebo. The receptors come from a person between 18 and 59 years old who received the Ad26.COV2.S COVID-19 vaccine or a placebo.

This clone is a singleton in its sample. The rearrangement joins TRBV5-1 to TRBJ2-3, with a tentative D call TRBD2 (6 bases). This CDR3 has 15 amino acids. Trimming stripped 2 bases from V and 4 bases from J, with 14 bases between. In germline, CDR1 is SGHRS, CDR2 YFSETQ. The CDR3: CASSLEGGTPDTQYF. The CDR3 nucleotides read TGCGCCAGCAGCTTAGAGGGAGGTACCCCAGATACGCAGTATTTT.

This clone came up once. V is TRBV28 and J is TRBJ2-3; D remains unclear. Germline CDR1 is MDHEN and CDR2 is SYDVKM. The CDR3 loop spans 14 amino acids. In nucleotides, the CDR3 is TGTGCGAAAGGAGTTACAGCTAGCACAGATACGCAGTATTTT. This codes for CAKGVTASTDTQYF.

The chain combines TRBV7-2 with TRBJ2-3; TRBD2 matches 9 bases. Looked up from germline, CDR1 is SGHTA and CDR2 is FQGNSA. V lost 1 base and J lost 2; bases outside the gene matches: 10. This CDR3 comprises 18 residues. The CDR3 reads CASSLGGLAGMITDTQYF. The CDR3 DNA reads TGTGCCAGCAGCTTAGGAGGGCTAGCGGGGATGATCACAGATACGCAGTATTTT.

This chain uses TRBV12-3 or TRBV12-4 with TRBJ2-3; TRBD2 matches 7 bases. The CDR3 consists of 13 residues. After removal of 6 bases from V and 5 bases from J, the junction contained 5 bases not matched to a gene. The CDR3 DNA sequence: TGTGCCAGCAGCACCGGCGGGGGAGATACGCAGTATTTT. This encodes CASSTGGGDTQYF.

V usage is TRBV15 and J usage is TRBJ1-2, with a weak D call TRBD1 (5 bases). With 0 bases removed from V and 8 bases from J, the gap between germline ends came to 19 bases. CDR3 length: 16 residues. Germline loops: CDR1 LNHNV, CDR2 YYDKDF (reference sequence). CDR3 coding DNA: TGTGCCACCAGCAGAGAGAGAGATCAAGGGGCAGACGGCTACACCTTC. The encoded protein is CATSRERDQGADGYTF.

The chain carries TRBV4-3 and TRBJ2-3, with D unclear. Germline V gene lookup returns CDR1 LGHNA and CDR2 YSLEER. V was trimmed by 0 bases and J by 7 bases, leaving 8 bases between them. The CDR3 is 13 residues long. Here the CDR3 reads CASSQDLHNTQYF. CDR3 DNA: TGCGCCAGCAGCCAAGATTTGCACAATACGCAGTATTTT.

The chain uses TRBV18 and TRBJ1-5, with D maybe TRBD1 (6 bases). Trimming took 2 bases from V and 7 from J, leaving 18 bases between them. Germline V gene sequence: CDR1 KGHSH, CDR2 LQKENI. The CDR3 has 16 amino acids. This CDR3 reads CASSPGGTGAEQPQHF. The CDR3 DNA reads TGTGCCAGCTCACCAGGGGGAACGGGGGCAGAACAGCCCCAGCATTTT.

The rearrangement links TRBV2 to TRBJ2-3; D unresolved. The CDR3 is 11 amino acids. Trimming pared 6 bases from V and 7 bases from J, leaving 8 bases between. Germline-derived CDR1 and CDR2 are SNHLY and FYNNEI. DNA of the CDR3: TGTGCCAGCAGCAACGGGTATACGCAGTATTTT. Translation: CASSNGYTQYF.

A single count supports this clone. This chain uses TRBV10-3 with TRBJ1-3; 8 bases match TRBD1. The CDR3 covers 15 residues. Per the germline V gene, CDR1 is ENHRY and CDR2 is SYGVKD. Germline trimming cut 2 bases from V and 8 bases from J; bases unmatched to any gene: 8. The chain's CDR3 is CAISEHDSQGDTIYF. CDR3 in DNA: TGTGCCATCAGTGAGCACGACTCACAGGGGGACACCATATATTTT.

This clone has a handful of counts. The chain has TRBV28 and TRBJ2-3, with a tentative D call TRBD1 (6 bases). This CDR3 has 15 amino acids. Germline values: CDR1 MDHEN, CDR2 SYDVKM. V lost 2 bases and J lost 4, with 13 bases in between. CDR3 sequence: CASSLSWGQADTQYF. The CDR3 bases are TGTGCCAGCAGTTTAAGCTGGGGGCAGGCAGATACGCAGTATTTT.

The chain combines TRBV9 with TRBJ2-1, with 7 positions matching TRBD2. CDR3 length equals 14 residues. V shed 3 bases, J shed 5 bases, and the junction held 5 bases outside the gene matches. Germline CDR1 and CDR2: SGDLS and YYNGEE. The CDR3, as DNA: TGTGCCAGCAGCGCGTCCGGGACTAACAATGAGCAGTTCTTC. The encoded protein is CASSASGTNNEQFF.

The CDR3 nucleotides read TGTGCCAGCAGCTTCTCACTGAACACTGAAGCTTTCTTT. Translating gives CASSFSLNTEAFF. The chain joins TRBV7-3 to TRBJ1-1; D call uncertain. Germline loops: CDR1 SGHTA, CDR2 FQGTGA. CDR3 length equals 13 residues. The V end was cut by 3 bases, the J end by 0 bases, with 5 bases between.

V usage is TRBV9 and J usage is TRBJ2-5; unclear D gene. The V gene's germline CDR1 is SGDLS and CDR2 YYNGEE. The CDR3 loop spans 13 amino acids. Trimming took 0 bases from V and 2 from J, leaving 5 bases between them. The CDR3 protein is CASSVDPQETQYF. CDR3 bases: TGTGCCAGCAGCGTAGACCCTCAAGAGACCCAGTACTTC. Using reference TRBV9 and TRBJ2-5 for the parts outside the CDR3, the full variable domain is DSGVTQTPKHLITATGQRVTLRCSPRSGDLSVYWYQQSLDQGLQFLIQYYNGEERAKGNILERFSAQQFPDLHSELNLSSLELGDSALYFCASSVDPQETQYFGPGTRLLVL.

This rearrangement joins TRBV27 to TRBJ2-7, with TRBD1 as a possible D gene (5 bases). The CDR3 has 14 residues. The V and J ends lost 2 bases and 5 bases respectively, with 13 bases between them. CDR1 is MNHEY and CDR2 is SMNVEV in the germline V gene (reference sequence). CDR3 protein: CASSLRGSPHEQYF. As DNA, the CDR3 is TGTGCCAGCAGTTTAAGGGGCAGTCCCCACGAGCAGTACTTC.

This chain links TRBV5-5 with TRBJ2-3; D unclear. CDR1 and CDR2 (germline): SGHKS, YYEKEE (reference sequence). The CDR3 sequence is 13 residues long. The V end was cut by 0 bases, the J end by 2 bases, with 4 bases between. The CDR3 nucleotides read TGTGCCAGCAGCTTGGGGAACACAGATACGCAGTATTTT. This translates into CASSLGNTDTQYF.

The chain uses TRBV24-1 and TRBJ2-3, with D possibly being TRBD1 or TRBD2 (5 bases each). Trimming took off 2 bases at V and 2 bases at J, with 19 bases between the two ends. The CDR3 covers 18 residues. Looked up from germline, CDR1 is KGHDR and CDR2 is SFDVKD. CDR3 loop: CATSDWGRTTPNTDTQYF. In nucleotides, the CDR3 is TGTGCCACCAGTGATTGGGGACGGACCACGCCGAACACAGATACGCAGTATTTT.

V gene TRBV2 combines with J gene TRBJ2-6; D remains unclear. There are 14 residues in the CDR3. CDR1 is SNHLY, CDR2 FYNNEI, per germline. Trimming took 6 bases from V and 0 from J, leaving 6 bases between them. As DNA, the CDR3 is TGTGCCAGCAGGTTCAACTCTGGGGCCAACGTCCTGACTTTC. Protein product: CASRFNSGANVLTF.

This chain links TRBV5-4 with TRBJ1-2; maybe TRBD1 (5 bases). The CDR3 spans 13 residues. The V and J ends lost 5 bases and 3 bases respectively, with 11 bases between them. Per germline, CDR1 SGHNT and CDR2 YYREEE (reference sequence). The CDR3 DNA is TGTGCCAGCAGTTCCGGGACGGACTATGGCTACACCTTC. This encodes CASSSGTDYGYTF. The variable domain in full, completed from reference TRBV5-4 and TRBJ1-2, reads ETGVTQSPTHLIKTRGQQVTLRCSSQSGHNTVSWYQQALGQGPQFIFQYYREEENGRGNFPPRFSGLQFPNYSSELNVNALELDDSALYLCASSSGTDYGYTFGSGTRLTVV.

The gene calls are TRBV7-6 and TRBJ2-3, with D hard to call. Germline V gene lookup returns CDR1 SGHVS and CDR2 FNYEAQ. V was trimmed by 0 bases and J by 5 bases, leaving 9 bases between them. CDR3 length equals 14 residues. Written as DNA, the CDR3 is TGTGCCAGCAGCTTAGCGTTGATGGGAGATACGCAGTATTTT. Its protein product is CASSLALMGDTQYF. Combining the CDR3 with reference TRBV7-6 and TRBJ2-3 gives the whole variable domain GAGVSQSPRYKVTKRGQDVALRCDPISGHVSLYWYRQALGQGPEFLTYFNYEAQQDKSGLPNDRFSAERPEGSISTLTIQRTEQRDSAMYRCASSLALMGDTQYFGPGTRLTVL.

The V and J genes are TRBV5-4 and TRBJ2-5; D uncertain. Trimming pared 4 bases from V and 4 bases from J, leaving 14 bases between. The CDR3 is 14 residues long. Per the germline V gene, CDR1 is SGHNT and CDR2 is YYREEE (reference sequence). CDR3 coding DNA: TGTGCCAGCAGCCTCCGTGGGTTGGGAGAGACCCAGTACTTC. This translates into CASSLRGLGETQYF.

The rearrangement uses TRBV19 and TRBJ2-1; 7 bases align to TRBD2. The germline CDR1 and CDR2 sequences are LNHDA and SQIVND (reference sequence). V lost 2 bases to trimming and J lost 2 bases; unmatched junction nucleotides: 3. The CDR3 is 15 residues long. The CDR3 DNA sequence: TGTGCCAGTAGTATATGGGAGGGTACCTACAATGAGCAGTTCTTC. Translated: CASSIWEGTYNEQFF.

This clone appeared a single time. This chain joins TRBV7-3 and TRBJ2-5; 7 bases align to TRBD1. The V gene end was trimmed by 5 bases and the J gene end by 2 bases; junction bases not matched to a gene: 14. CDR3 size: 17 residues. Germline values: CDR1 SGHTA, CDR2 FQGTGA. This CDR3 reads CASSHTSGTDLQETQYF. CDR3 nucleotide sequence: TGTGCCAGCAGCCACACCTCGGGGACAGACCTACAAGAGACCCAGTACTTC.